This TCR beta chain came from a study of blood T cell repertoires in COVID-19 (dated by TCRdb to 2019 to 2021). With respect to the entire study: The collaborator samples originated in the United States, Italy and Spain and spanned the acute and convalescent phases of COVID-19. The prospective study material was composed of cDNA or gDNA derived from T cells, B-cell-depleted T cells, or PBMCs. The dataset comprised deeply sampled blood TCRbeta repertoires from subjects exposed to, actively infected with, or recovered from COVID-19. The repertoires were released in a freely available public database meant as a resource for research on the immune response to SARS-CoV-2. Samples were obtained from the ongoing ImmuneRACE study (first 160 participants) and from about 1,300 subjects provided by 6 global collaborators. Sample metadata almost always included a de-identified subject ID, COVID-19 status, age in years and sex. Where available, HLA class I and class II types were taken from metadata supplied by the sample provider and were not determined by assay-based typing.

TCRbeta CDR3 regions were amplified from genomic DNA by means of the immunoSEQ Assay, a bias-controlled multiplex PCR. On the authors' methods: Nucleated cell counts per sample were estimated from amplification of reference gene primers within the assay. To quantify the absolute abundance of each unique TCRbeta CDR3 rearrangement, sequence reads were collapsed and filtered. Productive Simpson clonality was computed per sample as the square root of Simpson's diversity index over productive rearrangements. The immuneACCESS repertoire file appears here via TCRdb, limited to in-frame rearrangements. These files lack a portion of the clones; in checked studies, under half of the deficit traces to unresolved V genes, and the cause of the others is not known. Clone size and the V and J calls come from that table; the DNA yielded D and trimming. The sample table lists about 61,000 clones, around 87% of them with a count of one. The ten largest account for approximately 7% of the sample.

The CDR3 holds 14 amino acids from the cysteine to the phenylalanine. Of the read, only the CDR3 DNA is kept; its 42 bases are in frame from base 1. CDR1 and CDR2 were assigned from the germline V gene (reference sequence) as LGHDT and YNNKEL. Trimmed from V: 8 bases; trimmed from J: 5 bases; junction bases lacking a gene match: 5. Note on this clone: This receptor's antigen is unknown. Base qualities were left out, and no much larger clone turns up one base away.

Results and caveats for the whole study, not just this receptor: The quantity of clinical and demographic metadata differed by source and by participant and was supplied without curation.

Each collaborating institution followed its own protocols to collect whole blood in K2EDTA tubes. For TCRbeta analysis, collaborators shipped samples as frozen whole blood, isolated PBMCs, or DNA extracted from either of those sample types. The receptor comes from a man aged 60-69 years with acute or convalescent COVID-19. The specimen was peripheral blood. Here the chain combines TRBV3-1 (or the pseudogene TRBV3-2) and TRBJ2-2; a stretch of 10 junction bases matches TRBD2. DNA sequence: TGTGCCAGCCGGGAGCGGGGGGGTACCGGGGAGCTGTTTTTT. This translates into CASRERGGTGELFF.